This T cell receptor (beta chain) was captured by sequencing in a study of blood T cell repertoires in COVID-19. As for the study in general: There were acute and convalescent COVID-19 samples, and they came from the United States, Italy and Spain. The analysed material was cDNA or gDNA that came from T cells, B-cell-depleted T cells, or PBMCs.

Per the germline V gene, CDR1 is SGHNT and CDR2 is YYREEE (reference sequence). V dropped 0 bases and J dropped 1 base, with 9 bases sitting between them. The CDR3 totals 15 residues. As handled by the study authors: How many nucleated cells were present was estimated from reference gene primer amplification. Profiling relied on immunoSEQ multiplex PCR, and the TCRdb table lists in-frame clones only, not all of them. Clone size and V and J calls were adopted from that table, with D and trimming inferred from the DNA. The table records around 150,000 clones, around 90% of them present only once. This sequence was found in a woman aged 60-75 years with active or convalescent COVID-19. Sequencing was carried out using peripheral blood. The chain couples TRBV5-4 to TRBJ2-3, with D possibly being TRBD2 (6 bases). The CDR3 DNA reads as TGTGCCAGCAGCTTGGATTGGGGGGGCACAGATACGCAGTATTTT. It translates to CASSLDWGGTDTQYF.